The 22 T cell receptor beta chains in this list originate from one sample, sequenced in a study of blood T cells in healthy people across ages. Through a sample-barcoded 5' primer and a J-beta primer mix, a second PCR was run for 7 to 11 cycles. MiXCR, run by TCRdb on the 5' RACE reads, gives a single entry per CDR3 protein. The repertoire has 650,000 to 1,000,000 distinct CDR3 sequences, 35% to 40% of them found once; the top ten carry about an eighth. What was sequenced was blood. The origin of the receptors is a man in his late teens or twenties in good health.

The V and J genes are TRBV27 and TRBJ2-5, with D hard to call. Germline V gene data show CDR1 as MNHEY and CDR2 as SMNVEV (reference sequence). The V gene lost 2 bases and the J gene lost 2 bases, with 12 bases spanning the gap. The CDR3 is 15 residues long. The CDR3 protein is CASSLHGGRQETQYF. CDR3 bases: TGTGCCAGCAGTTTACATGGCGGCAGACAAGAGACCCAGTACTTC.

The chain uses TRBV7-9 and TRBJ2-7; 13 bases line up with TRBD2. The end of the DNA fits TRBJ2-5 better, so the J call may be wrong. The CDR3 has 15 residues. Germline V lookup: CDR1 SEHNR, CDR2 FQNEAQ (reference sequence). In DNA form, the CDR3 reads TGTGCCAGCAGCGGACTAGCGGGAGCGGGAGAGACCCAGTACTTC. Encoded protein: CASSGLAGAGETQYF.

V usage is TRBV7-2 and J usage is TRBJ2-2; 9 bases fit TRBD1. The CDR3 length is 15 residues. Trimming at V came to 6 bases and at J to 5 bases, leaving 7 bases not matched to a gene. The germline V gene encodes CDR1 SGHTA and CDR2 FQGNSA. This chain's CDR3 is CASSWDRALTGELFF. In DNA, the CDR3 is TGTGCCAGCAGTTGGGACAGGGCTTTAACCGGGGAGCTGTTTTTT.

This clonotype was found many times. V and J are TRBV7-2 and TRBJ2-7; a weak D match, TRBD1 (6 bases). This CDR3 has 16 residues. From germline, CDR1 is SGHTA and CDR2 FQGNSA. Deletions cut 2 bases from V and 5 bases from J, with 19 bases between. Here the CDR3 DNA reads TGTGCCAGCAGCTTACATACCCCAAACAGGGCTAACGAGCAGTACTTC. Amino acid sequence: CASSLHTPNRANEQYF.

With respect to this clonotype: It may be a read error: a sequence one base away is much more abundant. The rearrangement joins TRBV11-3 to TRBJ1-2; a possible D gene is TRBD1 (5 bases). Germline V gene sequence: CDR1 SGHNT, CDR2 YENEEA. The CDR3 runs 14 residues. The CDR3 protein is CASSQEARDYGHTF. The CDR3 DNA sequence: TGTGCCAGCAGCCAAGAGGCCAGGGACTATGGCCACACCTTC.

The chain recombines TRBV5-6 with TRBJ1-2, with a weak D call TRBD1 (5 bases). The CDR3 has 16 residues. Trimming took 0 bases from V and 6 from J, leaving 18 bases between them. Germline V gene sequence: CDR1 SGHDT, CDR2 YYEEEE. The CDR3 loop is CASSLGTGGIWDGYTF. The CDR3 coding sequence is TGTGCCAGCAGCTTGGGTACAGGAGGAATCTGGGATGGCTACACCTTC.

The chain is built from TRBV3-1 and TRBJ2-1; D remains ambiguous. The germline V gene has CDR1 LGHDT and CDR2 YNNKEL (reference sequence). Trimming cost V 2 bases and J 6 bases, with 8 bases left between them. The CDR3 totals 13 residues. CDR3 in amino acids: CASSQRGSNEQFF. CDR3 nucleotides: TGTGCCAGCAGCCAACGCGGCAGCAATGAGCAGTTCTTC.

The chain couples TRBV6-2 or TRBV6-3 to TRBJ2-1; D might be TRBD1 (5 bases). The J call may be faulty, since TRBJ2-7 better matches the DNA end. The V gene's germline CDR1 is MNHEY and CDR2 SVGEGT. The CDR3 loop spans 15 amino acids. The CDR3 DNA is TGTGCCAGCAGGGCAGGGCACAAATCCTACAATGAGCAGTACTTC. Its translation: CASRAGHKSYNEQYF.

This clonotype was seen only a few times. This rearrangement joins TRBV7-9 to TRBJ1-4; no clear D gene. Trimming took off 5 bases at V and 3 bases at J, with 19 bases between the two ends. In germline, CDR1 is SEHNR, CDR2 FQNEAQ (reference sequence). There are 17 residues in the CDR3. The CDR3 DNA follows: TGTGCCAGCAGCCCGAGCGAGGGCGGTGGGTCTAATGAAAAACTGTTTTTT. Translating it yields CASSPSEGGGSNEKLFF.

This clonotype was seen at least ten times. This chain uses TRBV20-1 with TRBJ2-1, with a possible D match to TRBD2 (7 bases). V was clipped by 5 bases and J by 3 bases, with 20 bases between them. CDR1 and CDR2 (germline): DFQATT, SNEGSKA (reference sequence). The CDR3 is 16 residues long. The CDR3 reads CSARRMGGGLYNEQFF. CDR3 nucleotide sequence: TGCAGTGCTCGCCGAATGGGCGGGGGCCTCTACAATGAGCAGTTCTTC.

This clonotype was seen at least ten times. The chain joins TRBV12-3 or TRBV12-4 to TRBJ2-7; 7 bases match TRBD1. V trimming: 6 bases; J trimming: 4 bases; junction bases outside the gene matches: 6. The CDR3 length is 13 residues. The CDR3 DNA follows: TGTGCCAGCAGCCTAGGGGGCAGATACGAGCAGTACTTC. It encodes CASSLGGRYEQYF.

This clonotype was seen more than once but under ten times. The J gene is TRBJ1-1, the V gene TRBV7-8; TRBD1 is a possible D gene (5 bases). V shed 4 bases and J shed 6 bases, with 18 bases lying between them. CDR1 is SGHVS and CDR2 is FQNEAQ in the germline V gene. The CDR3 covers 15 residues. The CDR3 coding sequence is TGTGCCAGCAGCTCCACAAGGGCAGGGAGCGCTGAAGCTTTCTTT. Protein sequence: CASSSTRAGSAEAFF.

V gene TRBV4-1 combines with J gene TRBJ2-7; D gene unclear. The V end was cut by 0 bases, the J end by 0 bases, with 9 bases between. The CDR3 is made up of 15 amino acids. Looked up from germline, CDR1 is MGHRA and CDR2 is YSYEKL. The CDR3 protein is CASSQESVVSYEQYF. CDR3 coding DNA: TGCGCCAGCAGCCAAGAGTCAGTGGTCTCCTACGAGCAGTACTTC.

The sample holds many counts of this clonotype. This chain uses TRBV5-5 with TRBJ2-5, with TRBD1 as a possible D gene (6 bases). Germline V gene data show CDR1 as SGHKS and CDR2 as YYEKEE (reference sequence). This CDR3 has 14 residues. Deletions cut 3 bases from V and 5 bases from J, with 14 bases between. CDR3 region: CASSSGSRGETQYF. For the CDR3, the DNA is TGTGCCAGCAGCTCCGGTTCGAGGGGGGAGACCCAGTACTTC.

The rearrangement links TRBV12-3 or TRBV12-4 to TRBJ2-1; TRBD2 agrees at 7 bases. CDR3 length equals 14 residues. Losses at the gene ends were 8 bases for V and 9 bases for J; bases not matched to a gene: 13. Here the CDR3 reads CASAPSGEGGEQFF. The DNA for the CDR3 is TGTGCCAGCGCGCCCAGCGGGGAGGGCGGTGAGCAGTTCTTC.

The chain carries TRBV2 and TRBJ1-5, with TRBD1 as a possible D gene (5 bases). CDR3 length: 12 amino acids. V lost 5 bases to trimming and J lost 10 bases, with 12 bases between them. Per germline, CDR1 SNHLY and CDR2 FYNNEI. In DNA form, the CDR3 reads TGTGCCAGCAGTCCTGAGGGACCACCCCAGCATTTT. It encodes CASSPEGPPQHF.

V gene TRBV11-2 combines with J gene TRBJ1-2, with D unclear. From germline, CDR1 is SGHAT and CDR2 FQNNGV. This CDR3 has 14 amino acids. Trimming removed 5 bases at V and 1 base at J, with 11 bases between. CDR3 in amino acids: CASSAGSNNYGYTF. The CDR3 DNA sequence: TGTGCCAGCAGCGCGGGCTCGAATAACTATGGCTACACCTTC. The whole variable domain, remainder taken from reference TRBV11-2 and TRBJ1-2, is EAGVAQSPRYKIIEKRQSVAFWCNPISGHATLYWYQQILGQGPKLLIQFQNNGVVDDSQLPKDRFSAERLKGVDSTLKIQPAKLEDSAVYLCASSAGSNNYGYTFGSGTRLTVV.

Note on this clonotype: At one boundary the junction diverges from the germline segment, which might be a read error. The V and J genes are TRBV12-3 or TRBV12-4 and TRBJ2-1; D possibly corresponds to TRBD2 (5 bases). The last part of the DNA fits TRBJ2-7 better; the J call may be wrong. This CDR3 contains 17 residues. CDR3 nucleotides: TGTGTCAGCAGTTTTAGTTTTGGACTTAGCTCCTACAATGAGCAGTACTTC. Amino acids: CVSSFSFGLSSYNEQYF.

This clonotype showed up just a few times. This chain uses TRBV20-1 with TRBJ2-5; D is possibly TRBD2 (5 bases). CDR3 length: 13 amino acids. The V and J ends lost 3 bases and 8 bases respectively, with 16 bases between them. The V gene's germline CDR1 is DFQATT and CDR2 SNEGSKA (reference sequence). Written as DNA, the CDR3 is TGCAGTGCTAGGGACTGGGATAAGAAAACCCAGTACTTC. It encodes CSARDWDKKTQYF.

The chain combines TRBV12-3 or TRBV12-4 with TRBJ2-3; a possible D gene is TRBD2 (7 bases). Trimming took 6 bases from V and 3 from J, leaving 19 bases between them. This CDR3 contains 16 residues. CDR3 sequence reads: CASRGTGGGLTDTQYF. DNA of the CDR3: TGTGCCAGCAGAGGGACTGGGGGGGGCCTAACAGATACGCAGTATTTT.

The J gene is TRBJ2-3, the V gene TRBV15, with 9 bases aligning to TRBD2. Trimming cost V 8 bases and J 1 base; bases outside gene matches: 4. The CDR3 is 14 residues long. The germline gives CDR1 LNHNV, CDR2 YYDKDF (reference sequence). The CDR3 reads CATRKRGGTDTQYF. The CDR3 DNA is TGTGCCACCCGAAAGCGGGGGGGCACAGATACGCAGTATTTT.

The CDR3: CASSIPTPLAAETQYF. CDR3 DNA: TGTGCCAGCAGCATTCCAACCCCACTAGCCGCGGAGACCCAGTACTTC. This sequence joins TRBV21-1 and TRBJ2-5; TRBD2, the table's D call, was not compared with the DNA. TRBV21-1 is listed as a pseudogene. The CDR3 has 16 amino acids.